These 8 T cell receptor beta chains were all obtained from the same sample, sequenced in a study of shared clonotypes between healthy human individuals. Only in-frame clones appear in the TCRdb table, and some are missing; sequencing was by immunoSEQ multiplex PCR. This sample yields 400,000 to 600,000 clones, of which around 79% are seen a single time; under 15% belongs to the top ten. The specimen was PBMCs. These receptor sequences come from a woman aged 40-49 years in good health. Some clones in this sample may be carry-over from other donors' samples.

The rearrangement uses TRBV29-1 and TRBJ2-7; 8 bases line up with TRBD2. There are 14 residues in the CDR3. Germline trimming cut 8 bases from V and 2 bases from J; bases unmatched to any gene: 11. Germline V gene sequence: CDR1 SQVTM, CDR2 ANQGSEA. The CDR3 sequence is CSFRTSTGAYEQYF. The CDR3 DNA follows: TGCAGCTTCCGGACTAGCACGGGAGCCTACGAGCAGTACTTC.

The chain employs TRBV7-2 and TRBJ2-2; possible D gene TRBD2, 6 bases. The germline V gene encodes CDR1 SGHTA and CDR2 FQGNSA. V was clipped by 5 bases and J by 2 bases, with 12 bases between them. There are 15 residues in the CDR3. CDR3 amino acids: CASSLIGLNTGELFF. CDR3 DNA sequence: TGTGCCAGCAGCCTTATCGGACTAAACACCGGGGAGCTGTTTTTT.

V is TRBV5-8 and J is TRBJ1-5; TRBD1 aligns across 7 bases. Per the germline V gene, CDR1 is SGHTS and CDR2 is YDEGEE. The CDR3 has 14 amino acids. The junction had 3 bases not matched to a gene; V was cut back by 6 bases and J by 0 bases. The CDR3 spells CASTTGNSNQPQHF. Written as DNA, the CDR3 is TGTGCCAGCACGACAGGGAATAGCAATCAGCCCCAGCATTTT. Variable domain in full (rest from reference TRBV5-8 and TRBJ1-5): EAGVTQSPTHLIKTRGQQATLRCSPISGHTSVYWYQQALGLGLQFLLWYDEGEERNRGNFPPRFSGRQFPNYSSELNVNALELEDSALYLCASTTGNSNQPQHFGDGTRLSIL.

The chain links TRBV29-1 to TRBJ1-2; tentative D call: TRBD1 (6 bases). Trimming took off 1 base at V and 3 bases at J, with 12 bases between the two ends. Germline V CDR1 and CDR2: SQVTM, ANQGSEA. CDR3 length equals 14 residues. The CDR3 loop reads CSVEGRGKDYGYTF. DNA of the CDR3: TGCAGCGTTGAAGGTAGGGGGAAGGACTATGGCTACACCTTC.

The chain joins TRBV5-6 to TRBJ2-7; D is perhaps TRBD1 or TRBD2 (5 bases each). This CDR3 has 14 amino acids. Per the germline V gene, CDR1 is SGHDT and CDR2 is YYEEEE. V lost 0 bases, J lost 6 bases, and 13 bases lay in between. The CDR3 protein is CASSLAGAFGEQYF. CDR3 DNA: TGTGCCAGCAGCTTGGCCGGGGCATTCGGCGAGCAGTACTTC.

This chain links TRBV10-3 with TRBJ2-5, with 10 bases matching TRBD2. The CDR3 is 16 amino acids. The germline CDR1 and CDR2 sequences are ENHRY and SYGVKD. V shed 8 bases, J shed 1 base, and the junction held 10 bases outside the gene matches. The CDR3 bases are TGTGCCATCGCGGCACGGAGCGGGGGGGCCCAAGAGACCCAGTACTTC. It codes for CAIAARSGGAQETQYF.

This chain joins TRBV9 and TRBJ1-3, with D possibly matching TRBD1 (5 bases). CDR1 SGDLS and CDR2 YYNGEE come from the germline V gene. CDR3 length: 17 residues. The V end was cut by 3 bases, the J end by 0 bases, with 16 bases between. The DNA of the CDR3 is TGTGCCAGCAGCGAAGGCGTCAGGGCCAGCTCTGGAAACACCATATATTTT. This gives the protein CASSEGVRASSGNTIYF.

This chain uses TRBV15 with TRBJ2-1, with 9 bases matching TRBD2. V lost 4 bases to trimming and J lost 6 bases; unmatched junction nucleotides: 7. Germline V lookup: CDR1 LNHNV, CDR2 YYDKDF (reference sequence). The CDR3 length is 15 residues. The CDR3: CATSTEAGGPNEQFF. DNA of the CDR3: TGTGCCACCAGCACCGAGGCGGGAGGGCCCAATGAGCAGTTCTTC.